Reported below is one T cell receptor (beta chain). The germline CDR1 and CDR2 sequences are SGHRS and YFSETQ. The CDR3 is 15 residues long. Trimming took 5 bases from V and 0 from J, leaving 11 bases between them. This sample stems from a study of CDR3 diversity in severe acne. TCRdb reprocessed the PCR reads via MiXCR and lists one record per CDR3 protein. The table includes some 84,000 distinct CDR3 sequences, 51% detected once. The sample comprised blood. The chain uses TRBV5-1 and TRBJ2-2, with D perhaps matching TRBD1 or TRBD2 (5 bases each). The source is a male donor in good health, without acne. The CDR3 DNA follows: TGCGCCAGCAGTAATCGGGGCACGAACACCGGGGAGCTGTTTTTT. The encoded protein is CASSNRGTNTGELFF.